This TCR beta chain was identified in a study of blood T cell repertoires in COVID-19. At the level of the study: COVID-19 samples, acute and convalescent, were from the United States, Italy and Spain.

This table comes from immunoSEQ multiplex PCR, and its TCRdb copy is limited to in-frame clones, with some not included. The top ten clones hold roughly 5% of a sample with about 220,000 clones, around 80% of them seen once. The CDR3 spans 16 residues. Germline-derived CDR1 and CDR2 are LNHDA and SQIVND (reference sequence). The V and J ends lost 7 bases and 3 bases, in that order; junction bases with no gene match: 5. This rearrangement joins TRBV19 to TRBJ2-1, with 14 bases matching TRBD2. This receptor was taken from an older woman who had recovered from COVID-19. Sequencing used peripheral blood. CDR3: CASISTSGGGYNEQFF. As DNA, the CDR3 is TGTGCCAGTATTTCGACTAGCGGGGGGGGCTACAATGAGCAGTTCTTC.